Following are 2 T cell receptor beta chains from one sample sequenced in a study of blood T cell repertoires in COVID-19 (dated by TCRdb to the early 2020s). To prepare the library, the immunoSEQ multiplex PCR assay was applied. As stored in TCRdb, this immuneACCESS dataset retains in-frame rearrangements with V and J assigned. A fraction of the clones does not appear; measured against another copy, unresolved V genes explain less than half of the discrepancy, and the remainder lacks a known reason. A total of 250,000 to 350,000 clones appear in this sample, more than 70% of them only once. Of the sample, 11% falls within the top ten clones. Sequencing used peripheral blood. The receptors here all came from a young woman with COVID-19, enrolled during active disease.

This chain uses TRBV29-1 with TRBJ2-5; 7 bases fit TRBD2. CDR1 SQVTM and CDR2 ANQGSEA come from the germline V gene. V shed 6 bases and J 5 bases; nucleotides not matched to a gene: 6. The CDR3 covers 12 residues. The DNA of the CDR3 is TGCAGCGTAGACGGAGCGGGGGAGACCCAGTACTTC. Its protein is CSVDGAGETQYF. The entire variable domain, with the rest obtained from reference TRBV29-1 and TRBJ2-5, is as follows: SAVISQKPSRDICQRGTSLTIQCQVDSQVTMMFWYRQQPGQSLTLIATANQGSEATYESGFVIDKFPISRPNLTFSTLTVSNMSPEDSSIYLCSVDGAGETQYFGPGTRLLVL.

The chain couples TRBV7-3 to TRBJ1-3; 9 positions match TRBD1. Looked up from germline, CDR1 is SGHTA and CDR2 is FQGTGA. Trimming at V came to 3 bases and at J to 4 bases, leaving 4 bases not matched to a gene. The CDR3 runs 15 residues. Here the CDR3 DNA reads TGTGCCAGCAGCTTCACAGGGGGCGGCGGAAACACCATATATTTT. Protein sequence: CASSFTGGGGNTIYF.